This entry features one TCR beta chain sequence. V lost 3 bases to trimming and J lost 5 bases; unmatched junction nucleotides: 12. The CDR3 loop spans 16 amino acids. Per germline, CDR1 DFQATT and CDR2 SNEGSKA (reference sequence). Repertoires were generated with immunoSEQ multiplex PCR, while TCRdb's copy carries only in-frame clones and drops some. The data show about 240,000 clones, roughly 86% seen once. The sample belongs to a study of blood T cell repertoires in COVID-19. Study information: T cells, B-cell-depleted T cells, or PBMCs provided the cDNA or gDNA that served as material.

Source material: PBMCs or T cells enriched from blood (not recorded which). The J gene is TRBJ2-3, the V gene TRBV20-1, with 9 bases lining up with TRBD2. This clonotype was sampled from a woman in her twenties or thirties with acute COVID-19. CDR3 sequence (DNA): TGCAGTGCTAGTCCAGGCCCGGGACTAGCAGGAGATACGCAGTATTTT. The encoded protein is CSASPGPGLAGDTQYF.